A single sample gave rise to the 20 T cell receptor beta chains below, sequenced in a study of T cell responses to AZD1222 COVID-19 vaccine. Assay used: immunoSEQ multiplex PCR; TCRdb lists only in-frame clones, some missing. The table records 120,000 to 150,000 clones, 80% to 95% of them present only once. This sample comprised peripheral blood, obtained on day 0 of MenACWY control vaccination. These TCRs come from an adult in good health.

The chain uses TRBV3-1 (or the pseudogene TRBV3-2) and TRBJ2-7; D gene ambiguous. Per germline, CDR1 LGHDT and CDR2 YNNKEL (reference sequence). This CDR3 is 12 amino acids long. Trimming cost V 2 bases and J 7 bases, with 9 bases left between them. The CDR3 region is CASSQRAGEQYF. The CDR3 nucleotides read TGTGCCAGCAGCCAACGTGCTGGGGAGCAGTACTTC.

The V gene is TRBV29-1, the J gene TRBJ1-2; D is uncertain. Germline CDR1 and CDR2: SQVTM and ANQGSEA. V lost 0 bases, J lost 5 bases, and 10 bases lay in between. This CDR3 contains 13 residues. CDR3: CSVEDMEWYGYTF. CDR3 DNA: TGCAGCGTTGAAGATATGGAGTGGTATGGCTACACCTTC.

This chain uses TRBV7-9 with TRBJ1-4; D is ambiguous. The ends were cut back, 3 bases at V and 6 bases at J, with 2 bases in the middle. Germline CDR1 is SEHNR and CDR2 is FQNEAQ (reference sequence). This CDR3 has 11 amino acids. The CDR3 loop reads CASSFYEKLFF. CDR3 coding DNA: TGTGCCAGCAGCTTTTATGAAAAACTGTTTTTT.

The chain is built from TRBV7-8 and TRBJ1-5, with unresolved D. The CDR3 length is 15 residues. CDR1 is SGHVS and CDR2 is FQNEAQ in the germline V gene. V lost 1 base and J 4 bases, leaving 11 bases between the germline ends. CDR3 loop: CASSLVEGINQPQHF. The CDR3, as DNA: TGTGCCAGCAGCTTAGTGGAAGGAATAAATCAGCCCCAGCATTTT.

The chain has TRBV5-1 and TRBJ2-3; D call uncertain. The CDR3 spans 14 residues. CDR1 is SGHRS, CDR2 YFSETQ, per germline. V was pared by 3 bases and J by 4 bases, with 12 bases between. CDR3 in DNA: TGCGCCAGCAGCTCCCGTTCGGCGGCAGATACGCAGTATTTT. Its translation is CASSSRSAADTQYF.

The chain recombines TRBV5-1 with TRBJ2-1; 9 bases are shared with TRBD2. The V and J ends lost 2 bases and 2 bases, in that order; junction bases with no gene match: 2. The germline V gene has CDR1 SGHRS and CDR2 YFSETQ. This CDR3 is built from 15 residues. The CDR3 protein is CASSFLAGTYNEQFF. The CDR3 coding sequence is TGCGCCAGCAGCTTTCTAGCGGGAACCTACAATGAGCAGTTCTTC.

The CDR3: CAWRGETEAFF. The CDR3 nucleotides are TGTGCCTGGAGAGGGGAGACTGAAGCTTTCTTT. The V call is TRBV30, the J call TRBJ1-1; TRBD1 might be the D (5 bases). CDR3 size: 11 residues. Looked up from germline, CDR1 is GTSNPN and CDR2 is SVGIG (reference sequence). V was pared by 3 bases and J by 5 bases, with 7 bases between.

The V and J genes are TRBV5-1 and TRBJ2-3; tentatively, D is TRBD2 (6 bases). The CDR3 runs 15 residues. Germline-derived CDR1 and CDR2 are SGHRS and YFSETQ. Trimming pared 0 bases from V and 8 bases from J, leaving 16 bases between. In DNA, the CDR3 is TGCGCCAGCAGCTTGGTAGCGGATCTTGGGCTTACGCAGTATTTT. This encodes CASSLVADLGLTQYF.

The chain joins TRBV5-3 to TRBJ1-5; 7 bases align to TRBD1. TRBV5-3 counts as an open reading frame of uncertain function. The length of the CDR3 is 16 residues. V trimming: 4 bases; J trimming: 1 base; junction bases outside the gene matches: 8. The CDR3 bases are TGTGCCAGAAGCCCAAGACAGGGTTGGAGCAATCAGCCCCAGCATTTT. It translates to CARSPRQGWSNQPQHF.

The rearrangement uses TRBV15 and TRBJ1-5; D is possibly TRBD1 (5 bases). The germline V gene has CDR1 LNHNV and CDR2 YYDKDF (reference sequence). The V and J ends lost 3 bases and 5 bases respectively, with 8 bases between them. There are 13 residues in the CDR3. The CDR3 protein is CATSRGGYQPQHF. CDR3 bases: TGTGCCACCAGCAGGGGGGGTTATCAGCCCCAGCATTTT.

This clone occurred once. This rearrangement joins TRBV5-1 to TRBJ2-3, with D uncertain. CDR3 length: 14 amino acids. Germline V gene data show CDR1 as SGHRS and CDR2 as YFSETQ. V was cut by 0 bases and J by 0 bases, with 5 bases left in between. CDR3 protein: CASSLGGSTDTQYF. The CDR3 DNA sequence: TGCGCCAGCAGCTTGGGGGGAAGCACAGATACGCAGTATTTT.

Note on this clone: The junction departs from germline at one end; a sequencing error may be responsible. J is TRBJ1-1 and V is TRBV6-5, with D possibly matching TRBD1 (6 bases). CDR3 size: 14 residues. Germline CDR1 is MNHEY and CDR2 is SVGAGI. The CDR3 bases are TGTGCCAGCACCTCAGAGGGGGGGGCGATTGGAGCTAACTTT. Its translation: CASTSEGGAIGANF.

This chain connects TRBV24-1 to TRBJ1-6, with 12 bases lining up with TRBD1. Germline CDR1 is KGHDR and CDR2 is SFDVKD. The CDR3 sequence is 20 residues long. The J segment lost 8 bases and the V segment lost 6 bases, leaving 19 bases of the junction unmatched. The CDR3 protein is CATSHPDRDRGRKGDSPLHF. CDR3 sequence (DNA): TGTGCCACCAGTCACCCCGACCGGGACAGGGGGCGCAAGGGCGATTCACCCCTCCACTTT.

V and J are TRBV7-2 and TRBJ1-6, with 7 bases lining up with TRBD1. J was trimmed by 9 bases and V by 5 bases; bases with no gene match: 10. This CDR3 has 15 amino acids. Germline lookup yields CDR1 SGHTA and CDR2 FQGNSA. This CDR3 reads CASSRSTGFSSPLHF. The CDR3 DNA sequence: TGTGCCAGCAGCCGGTCGACAGGGTTCTCTTCACCCCTCCACTTT.

The V gene is TRBV5-6, the J gene TRBJ1-6, with 9 bases aligning to TRBD1. V trimming: 0 bases; J trimming: 18 bases; junction bases outside the gene matches: 7. Germline-derived CDR1 and CDR2 are SGHDT and YYEEEE. This CDR3 is 13 amino acids long. The CDR3 reads CASSLGTGGSDHF. The CDR3 nucleotides are TGTGCCAGCAGCTTGGGCACAGGGGGCTCCGACCACTTT.

The J gene is TRBJ2-1, the V gene TRBV15; TRBD1 agrees at 8 bases. Germline assignment: CDR1 LNHNV and CDR2 YYDKDF (reference sequence). V was pared by 2 bases and J by 4 bases, with 4 bases of the junction left unmatched. The CDR3 length is 15 residues. In DNA form, the CDR3 reads TGTGCCACCAGCAGACAGGGGGCTAGGTACAATGAGCAGTTCTTC. Its translation is CATSRQGARYNEQFF.

V is TRBV19 and J is TRBJ1-1; D gene unclear. Germline V gene lookup returns CDR1 LNHDA and CDR2 SQIVND (reference sequence). V dropped 0 bases and J dropped 0 bases, with 8 bases sitting between them. CDR3 length equals 15 residues. The CDR3, as DNA: TGTGCCAGTAGTATAGAAGCTGACCTGAACACTGAAGCTTTCTTT. Amino acids: CASSIEADLNTEAFF.

A few counts support this clone. The V call is TRBV3-1 (or the pseudogene TRBV3-2), the J call TRBJ2-1, with D hard to call. Trimming took off 0 bases at V and 7 bases at J, with 10 bases between the two ends. The CDR3 is made up of 14 amino acids. Germline lookup yields CDR1 LGHDT and CDR2 YNNKEL (reference sequence). In nucleotides, the CDR3 is TGTGCCAGCAGCCAAGATTTGGACCAGAATGAGCAGTTCTTC. Residues: CASSQDLDQNEQFF.

This chain connects TRBV7-2 to TRBJ2-3; D remains ambiguous. The ends were cut back, 2 bases at V and 3 bases at J, with 6 bases in the middle. CDR3 length: 13 amino acids. CDR1 and CDR2 from the germline V gene are SGHTA and FQGNSA. CDR3 coding DNA: TGTGCCAGCAGCTTACCAGCGACAGATACGCAGTATTTT. This encodes CASSLPATDTQYF.

The chain has TRBV5-5 and TRBJ2-5; D possibly corresponds to TRBD1 (7 bases). With 5 bases removed from V and 4 bases from J, the gap between germline ends came to 21 bases. Germline-derived CDR1 and CDR2 are SGHKS and YYEKEE (reference sequence). The CDR3 runs 16 residues. In nucleotides, the CDR3 is TGTGCCAGCAGGGCGGGGCAGGGGGGTTTCGGAGAGACCCAGTACTTC. This codes for CASRAGQGGFGETQYF.